The rows below give T cell receptor beta chains drawn from one sample of a study of blood T cell repertoires in COVID-19. Method: immunoSEQ multiplex PCR; TCRdb's copy keeps in-frame clones and lacks some. This table holds under 200,000 clones, approximately 88% found once. The sample consisted of PBMCs or T cells enriched from blood (not recorded which). Every receptor here comes from a woman aged 45-59 years who had recovered from COVID-19. CDR3s include the opening cysteine and the closing phenylalanine or tryptophan. D genes are given only for firm matches. Size values are once, few and many counts, or a class for expanded clones, and some rows have none.

J gene,V gene,D gene,clone size,CDR3 DNA,CDR3 protein
TRBJ1-2,TRBV6-5,TRBD1,-,TGTGCCAGCAGTCAGGGACAGAGCTATGGCTACACCTTC,CASSQGQSYGYTF
TRBJ1-4,TRBV27,TRBD1,-,TGTGCCAGCAGCACCGTGGGGGACAGAGATCTTGGTGGAAAACTGTTTTTT,CASSTVGDRDLGGKLFF
TRBJ2-1,TRBV27,TRBD2,-,TGTGCCAGCAGCCTCCTACTAGCGGGGGGGCCGGATGAGCAGTTCTTC,CASSLLLAGGPDEQFF
TRBJ2-2,TRBV7-3,-,-,TGTGCCAGCAGCTTACAAGGCAGGGCTAACACCGGGGAGCTGTTTTTT,CASSLQGRANTGELFF
TRBJ1-6,TRBV11-2,-,-,TGTGCCAGCAGCTTAGGGTATGGGAGGAACTCACCCCTCCACTTT,CASSLGYGRNSPLHF
TRBJ2-1,TRBV5-1,TRBD2,-,TGCGCCAGCAGCTCAGCGGGGGGGTCCTACAATGAGCAGTTCTTC,CASSSAGGSYNEQFF
TRBJ1-5,TRBV6-6,TRBD1,once,TGTGCCAGCAGAGAGGACAGGGCGAATCAGCCCCAGCATTTT,CASREDRANQPQHF
TRBJ1-1,TRBV11-3,-,-,TGTGCCAGCAGCGGGGCGAGAGGAACTGAAGCTTTCTTT,CASSGARGTEAFF
TRBJ2-5,TRBV7-8,-,-,TGTGCCAGCAGCTTAGGGCTAGCGGAGACCCAGTACTTC,CASSLGLAETQYF
TRBJ2-3,TRBV27,TRBD2,once,TGTGCCAGCAGTCCAACCGGGACTAGCGGGACAGATACGCAGTATTTT,CASSPTGTSGTDTQYF
TRBJ1-1,TRBV10-3,TRBD1,-,TGTGCCATCAGTGACCAGGGGGCTGGGAACACTGAAGCTTTCTTT,CAISDQGAGNTEAFF
TRBJ2-1,TRBV7-8,-,-,TGTGCCAGCACCCAGGAAACATACAATGAGCAGTTCTTC,CASTQETYNEQFF
TRBJ1-3,TRBV7-2,TRBD1,-,TGTGCCAGCAGCCCCCCGGGACAGGGGCCCTCTGGAAACACCATATATTTT,CASSPPGQGPSGNTIYF
TRBJ1-2,TRBV6-5,-,-,TGTGCCAGCAGCTATCAGCAGGGCTATGGCTACACCTTC,CASSYQQGYGYTF
TRBJ2-7,TRBV7-9,TRBD1,-,TGTGCCAGCAGCGCCCGGGACAGCCTCTCCTACGAGCAGTACTTC,CASSARDSLSYEQYF
TRBJ2-7,TRBV6-2/TRBV6-3,-,-,TGTGCCAGCAGTCCCCTCAACCCCGGACAGCCGGGAGAGCAGTACTTC,CASSPLNPGQPGEQYF
TRBJ2-7,TRBV9,-,-,TGTGCCAGCAGCGTAGGAGTAAGGGGCAGCTACGAGCAGTACTTC,CASSVGVRGSYEQYF
TRBJ2-3,TRBV6-5,-,-,TGTGCCAGCAGTTATCTAGGGGCCTTGGACACAGATACGCAGTATTTT,CASSYLGALDTDTQYF
TRBJ1-6,TRBV30,-,-,TGTGCCTGGAGTGCGGTTTCCTATAATTCACCCCTCCACTTT,CAWSAVSYNSPLHF
TRBJ2-3,TRBV7-2,TRBD2,-,TGTGCCAGCAGCTTAGCTCTGGCGGGGGGCACAGATACGCAGTATTTT,CASSLALAGGTDTQYF
TRBJ1-1,TRBV2,-,-,TGTGCCAGCAGTGACGCGGAAGTCGGTGAAGCTTTCTTT,CASSDAEVGEAFF
TRBJ1-1,TRBV27,TRBD1,-,TGTGCCAGCAGTTACCTCAGACAGGGCCTCGAAGACACTGAAGCTTTCTTT,CASSYLRQGLEDTEAFF
TRBJ1-1,TRBV21-1,-,-,TGTGCCAGCAGCAGGGGGCATCTAATGAACACTGAAGCTTTCTTT,CASSRGHLMNTEAFF
TRBJ2-5,TRBV5-1,TRBD2,-,TGCGCCAGCAGCAGGAGTAGCGGGGGGGCGTCTGGGACCCAGTACTTC,CASSRSSGGASGTQYF
TRBJ1-1,TRBV6-5,-,-,TGTGCCAGCAGCGCCGCAGGGTCCACTGAAGCTTTCTTT,CASSAAGSTEAFF
TRBJ1-3,TRBV14,-,once,TGTGCCAGCAGCCCAGGGTCTGGAAACACCATATATTTT,CASSPGSGNTIYF
TRBJ1-5,TRBV19,TRBD1,once,TGTGCCAGTATAGGGGGCCCGGGCAATCAGCCCCAGCATTTT,CASIGGPGNQPQHF
TRBJ1-5,TRBV19,-,few,TGTGCCAGTAACGCGGTATGGCAGCCCCAGCATTTT,CASNAVWQPQHF
TRBJ2-2,TRBV5-1,TRBD1,-,TGCGCCAGCAGCTTGGGGCAGGGGGCCGGGGAGCTGTTTTTT,CASSLGQGAGELFF
TRBJ1-6,TRBV2,TRBD1,-,TGTGCCAGCAGGGTGACAGGGAACTCACCCCTCCACTTT,CASRVTGNSPLHF
TRBJ1-1,TRBV18,TRBD1,once,TGTGCCAGCTCACAGGCTCCGGGACAGGGCACTGAAGCTTTCTTT,CASSQAPGQGTEAFF
TRBJ2-5,TRBV14,-,-,TGTGCCAGCAGCCAACTTGGGACTCAAGACGAGACCCAGTACTTC,CASSQLGTQDETQYF
TRBJ1-4,TRBV6-5,-,few,TGTGCCAGCAGTTTCCAGAGTAGCGGTGAAAAACTGTTTTTT,CASSFQSSGEKLFF
TRBJ2-3,TRBV24-1,TRBD1,-,TGTGCCACCAGTGAGGGACAGTTCACAGATACGCAGTATTTT,CATSEGQFTDTQYF
TRBJ1-3,TRBV6-5,-,-,TGTGCCAGCAGTTACAGGGGTACGGAGGGGAGAAACACCATATATTTT,CASSYRGTEGRNTIYF
TRBJ1-2,TRBV7-2,-,-,TGTGCCAGCAGCTCCCCTCTTCGAGAGTTTGGCTACACCTTC,CASSSPLREFGYTF
TRBJ2-5,TRBV5-1,-,-,TGCGCCAGCAGCTGGGCGGAGACCCAGTACTTC,CASSWAETQYF
TRBJ1-2,TRBV10-3,-,-,TGTGCCATCAGTGGAAGTGGGAGAGGTCCCCCCTATGGCTACACCTTC,CAISGSGRGPPYGYTF
TRBJ2-6,TRBV5-1,-,once,TGCGCCAGCAGTTCCACCATTACAGGGTCCATTAGCTCTGGGGCCAACGTCCTGACTTTC,CASSSTITGSISSGANVLTF
TRBJ2-5,TRBV4-2,TRBD2,-,TGTGCCAGCAGCCGAGGGGGACTAGCGGGGGCGCTGGGAGAGACCCAGTACTTC,CASSRGGLAGALGETQYF
TRBJ2-5,TRBV7-9,-,-,TGTGCCAGCAGCTTAACTACAGGGATAGAGACCCAGTACTTC,CASSLTTGIETQYF
TRBJ1-5,TRBV19,TRBD1,-,TGTGCCAGTAGTCTCCCGGGACAGAACAATCAGCCCCAGCATTTT,CASSLPGQNNQPQHF
TRBJ1-6,TRBV9,-,once,TGTGCCAGCAGCGACAGAAATTCACCCCTCCACTTT,CASSDRNSPLHF
TRBJ1-2,TRBV4-2,-,-,TGTGCCAGCAGCCAAGAAAGCAGGGGCAGTGGCTATGGCTACACCTTC,CASSQESRGSGYGYTF
TRBJ1-4,TRBV18,TRBD1,-,TGTGCCAGCTCACCACCCCAGGGGGGCGGTGAAAAACTGTTTTTT,CASSPPQGGGEKLFF
TRBJ1-5,TRBV6-2/TRBV6-3,-,-,TGTGCCAGCAGTCCGGCCAGGGGTTTTCAGCCCCAGCATTTT,CASSPARGFQPQHF
TRBJ1-1,TRBV7-8,-,-,TGTGCCAGCAGCTTAGGACCCCCGGGAGGGGGCACTGAAGCTTTCTTT,CASSLGPPGGGTEAFF
TRBJ1-1,TRBV5-1,-,-,TGCGCCAGCAGCTTATGGGGAGCGGGGTTGGCCACTGAAGCTTTCTTT,CASSLWGAGLATEAFF
TRBJ1-2,TRBV15,-,-,TGTGCCACCAGCAGAGGACGGACAGACCACTATGGCTACACCTTC,CATSRGRTDHYGYTF
TRBJ2-3,TRBV5-4,TRBD2,once,TGTGCCAGCAGCTTTCGCCGGGGGGACACAGATACGCAGTATTTT,CASSFRRGDTDTQYF
TRBJ2-1,TRBV4-3,-,-,TGCGCCAGCAGCCAAGATAAGGGGCAGGATCAGTTCTTC,CASSQDKGQDQFF
TRBJ1-4,TRBV7-9,TRBD1,-,TGTGCCAGCAGCGCAATGGGACAGGGGCAGTATGAGGAAAAACTGTTTTTT,CASSAMGQGQYEEKLFF
TRBJ1-2,TRBV25-1,TRBD1,-,TGTGCCAGCGGACTGGGACAGGGGCCTGGCTACACCTTC,CASGLGQGPGYTF
TRBJ1-5,TRBV5-1,-,-,TGCGCCAGCAGCCCCCAGGGCGCAAGCAATCAGCCCCAGCATTTT,CASSPQGASNQPQHF